This T cell receptor (beta chain) was identified in a study of beta chain features in type 1 diabetes. The germline V gene encodes CDR1 SGDLS and CDR2 YYNGEE. Trimming took off 4 bases at V and 4 bases at J, with 14 bases between the two ends. This CDR3 is built from 14 residues. Investigators reverse transcribed all isolated RNA, so they sequenced expressed TCRB transcripts. Profiling relied on immunoSEQ multiplex PCR, and the TCRdb table lists in-frame clones only, not all of them. The table has under 400,000 clones, approximately 12% seen once. The chain uses TRBV9 and TRBJ1-2; D is unclear. The sample was naive CD4+ T cells from blood. The TCR originated in a man younger than 30 in good health. The CDR3 DNA is TGTGCCAGCAGCTCAAGGCCGGGTTCCTATGGCTACACCTTC. Translated: CASSSRPGSYGYTF.